A selection of T cell receptor beta chains follows, all from one sample in a study of blood T cell repertoires in COVID-19. Produced via immunoSEQ multiplex PCR; TCRdb's table is partial and in-frame only. Of a few hundred thousand clones listed, over 80% are singletons. Sequencing was done on a sample of PBMCs or T cells enriched from blood (not recorded which). These receptor sequences come from a woman between 18 and 29 years old who had recovered from COVID-19. Each CDR3 is given with its conserved first and last residue. The D gene is left open where the match is weak. A row's size may be missing; if present it is once, few, many or a size class.

clone_size: .; v_call: TRBV19; j_call: TRBJ2-3; d_call: TRBD2; cdr3_nt: TGTGCCAGTAGTGGGGGGGGTACAGATACGCAGTATTTT; cdr3_aa: CASSGGGTDTQYF
clone_size: .; v_call: TRBV19; j_call: TRBJ1-4; d_call: .; cdr3_nt: TGTGCCAGTAGTTCGAACAGGGATCAGAATGAAAAACTGTTTTTT; cdr3_aa: CASSSNRDQNEKLFF
clone_size: .; v_call: TRBV11-2; j_call: TRBJ1-1; d_call: .; cdr3_nt: TGTGCCAGCAGCTGGGGACAGAACACTGAAGCTTTCTTT; cdr3_aa: CASSWGQNTEAFF
clone_size: .; v_call: TRBV18; j_call: TRBJ1-1; d_call: .; cdr3_nt: TGTGCCAGCTCACCCCTCGGGGATGAGGCTTTCTTT; cdr3_aa: CASSPLGDEAFF
clone_size: .; v_call: TRBV28; j_call: TRBJ2-3; d_call: TRBD2; cdr3_nt: TGTGCCAGCAGACTCCCCAGCGGGGGGCCGGGGGATACGCAGTATTTT; cdr3_aa: CASRLPSGGPGDTQYF
clone_size: .; v_call: TRBV20-1; j_call: TRBJ2-7; d_call: TRBD2; cdr3_nt: TGCAGTGCTAGTCAGGGACTAGCGCCCACCTACGAGCAGTACTTC; cdr3_aa: CSASQGLAPTYEQYF
clone_size: .; v_call: TRBV6-1; j_call: TRBJ2-7; d_call: .; cdr3_nt: TGTGCCAGCAGTGCGAGAGCGGGACACTCATCCTACGAGCAGTACTTC; cdr3_aa: CASSARAGHSSYEQYF
clone_size: few; v_call: TRBV9; j_call: TRBJ1-1; d_call: .; cdr3_nt: TGTGCCAGCAGCGTAGTGGACTTCGGGAACACTGAAGCTTTCTTT; cdr3_aa: CASSVVDFGNTEAFF
clone_size: .; v_call: TRBV5-1; j_call: TRBJ1-2; d_call: .; cdr3_nt: TGCGCCAGCAGCTTGGGCGGAGGCTACACCTTC; cdr3_aa: CASSLGGGYTF
clone_size: .; v_call: TRBV7-9; j_call: TRBJ2-5; d_call: .; cdr3_nt: TGTGCCAGCAGCTTAGGGGCAGGGAGGCAAGAGACCCAGTACTTC; cdr3_aa: CASSLGAGRQETQYF
clone_size: once; v_call: TRBV5-5; j_call: TRBJ2-7; d_call: .; cdr3_nt: TGTGCCAGCAGCCCAGGGGGGACTAGCTCCTACGAGCAGTACTTC; cdr3_aa: CASSPGGTSSYEQYF
clone_size: .; v_call: TRBV28; j_call: TRBJ2-7; d_call: TRBD2; cdr3_nt: TGTGCCAGCAGTCTGGGACTAGCGGGAGGTCCTGCCTACGAGCAGTACTTC; cdr3_aa: CASSLGLAGGPAYEQYF
clone_size: .; v_call: TRBV11-1; j_call: TRBJ2-1; d_call: TRBD2; cdr3_nt: TGTGCCAGCAGCTCCTCCGGGACTAGCGGATACAATGAGCAGTTCTTC; cdr3_aa: CASSSSGTSGYNEQFF
clone_size: .; v_call: TRBV11-2; j_call: TRBJ1-6; d_call: .; cdr3_nt: TGTGCCAGCAGCCCCAGACAAGGGGTCGGTTCACCCCTCCACTTT; cdr3_aa: CASSPRQGVGSPLHF
clone_size: .; v_call: TRBV19; j_call: TRBJ1-4; d_call: TRBD1; cdr3_nt: TGTGCCAGTATTCCCGGGACAGGGCGGATAAAACTGTTTTTT; cdr3_aa: CASIPGTGRIKLFF
clone_size: .; v_call: TRBV5-1; j_call: TRBJ2-7; d_call: TRBD2; cdr3_nt: TGCGCCAGCAGCTTGTTGGGGGGGACCACCTACGAGCAGTACTTC; cdr3_aa: CASSLLGGTTYEQYF
clone_size: .; v_call: TRBV25-1; j_call: TRBJ1-5; d_call: TRBD1; cdr3_nt: TGTGCCAGCAGCCAATCCGGGACAGGGGATAATCAGCCCCAGCATTTT; cdr3_aa: CASSQSGTGDNQPQHF
clone_size: .; v_call: TRBV3-1/TRBV3-2; j_call: TRBJ2-1; d_call: .; cdr3_nt: TGTGCCAGCGGTTATAGCGTGGGCAAAAGCTCCTACAATGAGCAGTTCTTC; cdr3_aa: CASGYSVGKSSYNEQFF
clone_size: .; v_call: TRBV5-4; j_call: TRBJ2-4; d_call: .; cdr3_nt: TGTGCCAGCGGCCAGGGCGGCGGAAACATTCAGTACTTC; cdr3_aa: CASGQGGGNIQYF
clone_size: few; v_call: TRBV6-2/TRBV6-3; j_call: TRBJ2-7; d_call: .; cdr3_nt: TGTGCCAGCAGCCCCCTCGTAAACGAGCAGTACTTC; cdr3_aa: CASSPLVNEQYF
clone_size: once; v_call: TRBV15; j_call: TRBJ2-5; d_call: TRBD2; cdr3_nt: TGTGCCACCAGCAGAGCGGGCGCCGGGGGGGAGACCCAGTACTTC; cdr3_aa: CATSRAGAGGETQYF
clone_size: .; v_call: TRBV25-1; j_call: TRBJ1-2; d_call: TRBD1; cdr3_nt: TGTGCCAGCAGTGATTCAGGACAGGGACCCAACTATGGCTACACCTTC; cdr3_aa: CASSDSGQGPNYGYTF
clone_size: .; v_call: TRBV30; j_call: TRBJ2-7; d_call: TRBD1; cdr3_nt: TGTGCCTGGAACACCAGAGGGACAGGGGCCTTC; cdr3_aa: CAWNTRGTGAF
clone_size: .; v_call: TRBV15; j_call: TRBJ2-3; d_call: .; cdr3_nt: TGTGCCACCAGCAGAGATCGGGAGTTAGTGCGGAGCACAGATACGCAGTATTTT; cdr3_aa: CATSRDRELVRSTDTQYF
clone_size: .; v_call: TRBV6-1; j_call: TRBJ1-2; d_call: .; cdr3_nt: TGTGCCAGCAGTGAAGCGCGGGGGGAAGGTGGCTACACCTTC; cdr3_aa: CASSEARGEGGYTF
clone_size: .; v_call: TRBV27; j_call: TRBJ1-5; d_call: .; cdr3_nt: TGTGCCAGCAAGGGGGAAGGGGCGAATCAGCCCCAGCATTTT; cdr3_aa: CASKGEGANQPQHF
clone_size: .; v_call: TRBV2; j_call: TRBJ2-1; d_call: TRBD2; cdr3_nt: TGTGCCAGCAGTGCGCGGGGGGGGGCCGACAATGAGCAGTTCTTC; cdr3_aa: CASSARGGADNEQFF
clone_size: .; v_call: TRBV7-2; j_call: TRBJ2-7; d_call: TRBD2; cdr3_nt: TGTGCCAGCAGCTCGACGGGACTAGCGGGAGTCAAACGTCCGGGCGAGCAGTACTTC; cdr3_aa: CASSSTGLAGVKRPGEQYF
clone_size: .; v_call: TRBV7-8; j_call: TRBJ2-5; d_call: TRBD2; cdr3_nt: TGTGCCAGCAGCTTAGTTGGTAGCGGGAGTCCCAATCGGGAGACCCAGTACTTC; cdr3_aa: CASSLVGSGSPNRETQYF
clone_size: .; v_call: TRBV12-3/TRBV12-4; j_call: TRBJ1-4; d_call: .; cdr3_nt: TGTGCCAGCAGTTTTTTTCGAGGGCATAAACTGTTTTTT; cdr3_aa: CASSFFRGHKLFF
clone_size: .; v_call: TRBV7-2; j_call: TRBJ1-2; d_call: .; cdr3_nt: TGTGCCAGCAGCGTCAACAGGGCGCAGGGCTACACCTTC; cdr3_aa: CASSVNRAQGYTF
clone_size: .; v_call: TRBV28; j_call: TRBJ2-7; d_call: .; cdr3_nt: TGTGCCAGCAGTTTCTTCTTCTCTCAGAACTACGAGCAGTACTTC; cdr3_aa: CASSFFFSQNYEQYF
clone_size: .; v_call: TRBV2; j_call: TRBJ2-2; d_call: .; cdr3_nt: TGTGCCAGCGGATTTCAGGGAACCGGGGAGCTGTTTTTT; cdr3_aa: CASGFQGTGELFF
clone_size: .; v_call: TRBV28; j_call: TRBJ1-2; d_call: TRBD1; cdr3_nt: TGTGCCAGCAGGGCCGGACAGGGGGCGGGCTATGGCTACACCTTC; cdr3_aa: CASRAGQGAGYGYTF
clone_size: few; v_call: TRBV6-5; j_call: TRBJ2-7; d_call: TRBD1; cdr3_nt: TGTGCCAGCAGCCGAGGGACAGGGGGCCACGAGCAGTACTTC; cdr3_aa: CASSRGTGGHEQYF
clone_size: few; v_call: TRBV7-9; j_call: TRBJ2-5; d_call: TRBD2; cdr3_nt: TGTGCCAGCAGCCATCGGACTAGCATGGAGACCCAGTACTTC; cdr3_aa: CASSHRTSMETQYF
clone_size: few; v_call: TRBV28; j_call: TRBJ2-2; d_call: .; cdr3_nt: TGTGCCAGCAGTACGTACAGGGAGAACACCGGGGAGCTGTTTTTT; cdr3_aa: CASSTYRENTGELFF
clone_size: .; v_call: TRBV2; j_call: TRBJ2-6; d_call: .; cdr3_nt: TGTGCCAGCGCCGAACTATCTGGGGCCAACGTCCTGACTTTC; cdr3_aa: CASAELSGANVLTF
clone_size: .; v_call: TRBV4-3; j_call: TRBJ2-4; d_call: .; cdr3_nt: TGCGCCAGCAGCCAAGGATGGATAGCTGGGGCCAAAAACATTCAGTACTTC; cdr3_aa: CASSQGWIAGAKNIQYF
clone_size: .; v_call: TRBV30; j_call: TRBJ1-4; d_call: .; cdr3_nt: TGTGCCTGGAGTCGAAGACGGAGACCAACTAATGAAAAACTGTTTTTT; cdr3_aa: CAWSRRRRPTNEKLFF
clone_size: few; v_call: TRBV4-3; j_call: TRBJ1-5; d_call: TRBD1; cdr3_nt: TGCGCCAGCAGCCAATCACAGGGGCAGCCCCAGCATTTT; cdr3_aa: CASSQSQGQPQHF
clone_size: .; v_call: TRBV5-8; j_call: TRBJ2-5; d_call: TRBD2; cdr3_nt: TGTGCCAGCAGCTTGGGGACTAGCGGGAACCAAGAGACCCAGTACTTC; cdr3_aa: CASSLGTSGNQETQYF